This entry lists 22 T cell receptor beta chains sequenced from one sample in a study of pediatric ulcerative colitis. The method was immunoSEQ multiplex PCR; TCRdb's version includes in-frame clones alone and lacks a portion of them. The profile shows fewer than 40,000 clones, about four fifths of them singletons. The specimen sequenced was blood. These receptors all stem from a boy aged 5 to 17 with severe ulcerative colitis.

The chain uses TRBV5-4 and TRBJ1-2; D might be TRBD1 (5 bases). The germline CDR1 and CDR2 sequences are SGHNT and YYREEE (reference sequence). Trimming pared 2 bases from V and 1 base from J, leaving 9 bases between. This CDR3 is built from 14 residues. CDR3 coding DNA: TGTGCCAGCAGCTTTGACAGATTTAACTATGGCTACACCTTC. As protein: CASSFDRFNYGYTF.

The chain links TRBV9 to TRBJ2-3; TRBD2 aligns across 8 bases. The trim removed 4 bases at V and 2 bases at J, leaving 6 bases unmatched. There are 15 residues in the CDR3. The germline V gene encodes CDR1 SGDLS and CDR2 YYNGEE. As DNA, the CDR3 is TGTGCCAGCAGCCCAATAGCGGGGTACACAGATACGCAGTATTTT. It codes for CASSPIAGYTDTQYF. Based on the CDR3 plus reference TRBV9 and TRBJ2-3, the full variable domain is DSGVTQTPKHLITATGQRVTLRCSPRSGDLSVYWYQQSLDQGLQFLIQYYNGEERAKGNILERFSAQQFPDLHSELNLSSLELGDSALYFCASSPIAGYTDTQYFGPGTRLTVL.

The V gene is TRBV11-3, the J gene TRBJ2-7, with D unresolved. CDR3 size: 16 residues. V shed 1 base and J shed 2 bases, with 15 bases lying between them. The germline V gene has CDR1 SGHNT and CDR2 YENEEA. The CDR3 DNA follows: TGTGCCAGCAGCTTAGTCTCTTACGCGGAGACCTACGAGCAGTACTTC. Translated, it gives CASSLVSYAETYEQYF.

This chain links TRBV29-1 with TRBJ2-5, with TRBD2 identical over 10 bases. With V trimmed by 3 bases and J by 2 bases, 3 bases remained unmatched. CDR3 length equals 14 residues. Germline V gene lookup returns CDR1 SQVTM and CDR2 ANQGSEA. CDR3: CSVELAGEQETQYF. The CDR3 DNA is TGCAGCGTTGAGCTAGCGGGGGAACAAGAGACCCAGTACTTC. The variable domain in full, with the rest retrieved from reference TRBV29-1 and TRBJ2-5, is SAVISQKPSRDICQRGTSLTIQCQVDSQVTMMFWYRQQPGQSLTLIATANQGSEATYESGFVIDKFPISRPNLTFSTLTVSNMSPEDSSIYLCSVELAGEQETQYFGPGTRLLVL.

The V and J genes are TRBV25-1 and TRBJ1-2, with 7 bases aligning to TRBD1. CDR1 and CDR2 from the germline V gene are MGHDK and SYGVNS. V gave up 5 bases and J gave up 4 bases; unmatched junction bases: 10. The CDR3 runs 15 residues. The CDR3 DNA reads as TGTGCCAGCAGTTTAGACTCGACAGGGACCTATGGCTACACCTTC. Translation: CASSLDSTGTYGYTF.

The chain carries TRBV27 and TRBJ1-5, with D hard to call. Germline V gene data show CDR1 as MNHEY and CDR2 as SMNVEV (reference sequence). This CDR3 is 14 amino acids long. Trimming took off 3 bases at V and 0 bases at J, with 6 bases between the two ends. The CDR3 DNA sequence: TGTGCCAGCAGTTTCGTCGATAGCAATCAGCCCCAGCATTTT. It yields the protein CASSFVDSNQPQHF.

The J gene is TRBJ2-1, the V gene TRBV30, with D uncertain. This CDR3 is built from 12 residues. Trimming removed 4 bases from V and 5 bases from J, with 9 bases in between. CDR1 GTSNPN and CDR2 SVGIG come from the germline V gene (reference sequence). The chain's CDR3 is CAWMKTHNEQFF. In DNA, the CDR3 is TGTGCCTGGATGAAGACTCACAATGAGCAGTTCTTC.

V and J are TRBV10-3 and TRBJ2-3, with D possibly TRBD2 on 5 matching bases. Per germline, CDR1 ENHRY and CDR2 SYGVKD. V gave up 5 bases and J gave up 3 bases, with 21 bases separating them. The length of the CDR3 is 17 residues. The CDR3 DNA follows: TGTGCCATCAGTTCTCCCTTCTACACGGGAAAGACAGATACGCAGTATTTT. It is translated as CAISSPFYTGKTDTQYF.

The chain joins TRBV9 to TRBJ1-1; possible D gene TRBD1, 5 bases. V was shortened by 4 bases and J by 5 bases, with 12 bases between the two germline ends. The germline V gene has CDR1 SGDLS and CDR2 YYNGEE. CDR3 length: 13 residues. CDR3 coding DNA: TGTGCCAGCAGCTTAAGGGGACGGACTGAAGCTTTCTTT. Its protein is CASSLRGRTEAFF.

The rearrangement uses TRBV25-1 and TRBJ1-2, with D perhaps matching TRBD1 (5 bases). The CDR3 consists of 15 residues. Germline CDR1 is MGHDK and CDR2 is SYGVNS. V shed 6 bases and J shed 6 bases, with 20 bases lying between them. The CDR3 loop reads CASRSGGGVLDGYTF. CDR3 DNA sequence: TGTGCCAGCAGATCCGGGGGGGGAGTTTTGGATGGCTACACCTTC.

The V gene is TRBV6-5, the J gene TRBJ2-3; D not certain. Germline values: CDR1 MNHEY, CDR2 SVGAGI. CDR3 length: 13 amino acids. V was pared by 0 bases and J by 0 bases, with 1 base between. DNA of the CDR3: TGTGCCAGCAGTTACTCGAGCACAGATACGCAGTATTTT. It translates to CASSYSSTDTQYF.

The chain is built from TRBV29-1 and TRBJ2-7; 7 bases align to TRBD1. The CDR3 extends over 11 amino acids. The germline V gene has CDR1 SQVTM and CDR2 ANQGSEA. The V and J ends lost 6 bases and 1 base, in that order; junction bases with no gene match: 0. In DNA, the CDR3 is TGCAGCGTGACAGGGTCCTACGAGCAGTACTTC. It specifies CSVTGSYEQYF.

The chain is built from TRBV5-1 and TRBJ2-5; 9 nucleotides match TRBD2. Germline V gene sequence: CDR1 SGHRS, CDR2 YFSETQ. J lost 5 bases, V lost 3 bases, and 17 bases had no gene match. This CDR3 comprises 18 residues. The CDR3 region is CASSWGEASGAGWETQYF. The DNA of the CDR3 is TGCGCCAGCAGCTGGGGGGAGGCTAGCGGGGCCGGTTGGGAGACCCAGTACTTC.

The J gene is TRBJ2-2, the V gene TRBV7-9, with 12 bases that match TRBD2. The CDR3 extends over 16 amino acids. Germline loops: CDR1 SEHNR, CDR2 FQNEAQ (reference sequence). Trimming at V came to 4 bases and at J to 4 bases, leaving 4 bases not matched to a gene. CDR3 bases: TGTGCCAGCAGCTCTAGCGGGGGGGCCGGCACCGGGGAGCTGTTTTTT. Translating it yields CASSSSGGAGTGELFF.

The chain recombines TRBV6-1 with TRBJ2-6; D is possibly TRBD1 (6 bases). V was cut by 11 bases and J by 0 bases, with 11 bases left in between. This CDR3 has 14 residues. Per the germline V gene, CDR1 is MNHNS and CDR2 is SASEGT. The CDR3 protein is CAVNRDSGANVLTF. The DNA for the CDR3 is TGTGCCGTTAACAGGGACTCTGGGGCCAACGTCCTGACTTTC.

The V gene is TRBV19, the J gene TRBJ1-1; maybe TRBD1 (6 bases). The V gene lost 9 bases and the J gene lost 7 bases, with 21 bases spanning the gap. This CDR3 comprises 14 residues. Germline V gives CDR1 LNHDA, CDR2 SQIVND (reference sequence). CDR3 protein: CASLNPQGEREAFF. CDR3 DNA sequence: TGTGCCAGCCTAAACCCACAGGGCGAGCGTGAAGCTTTCTTT.

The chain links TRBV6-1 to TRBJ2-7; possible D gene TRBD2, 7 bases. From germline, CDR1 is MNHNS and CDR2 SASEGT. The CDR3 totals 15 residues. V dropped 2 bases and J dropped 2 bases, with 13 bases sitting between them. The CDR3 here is CASSEPGGGPYEQYF. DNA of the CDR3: TGTGCCAGCAGTGAACCGGGGGGCGGCCCCTACGAGCAGTACTTC.

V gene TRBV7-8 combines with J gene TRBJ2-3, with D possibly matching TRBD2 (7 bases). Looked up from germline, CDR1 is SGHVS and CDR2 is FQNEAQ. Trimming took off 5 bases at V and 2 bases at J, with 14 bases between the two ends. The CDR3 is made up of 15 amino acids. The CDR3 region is CASSPWGGSTDTQYF. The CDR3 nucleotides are TGTGCCAGCAGCCCATGGGGGGGCTCCACAGATACGCAGTATTTT.

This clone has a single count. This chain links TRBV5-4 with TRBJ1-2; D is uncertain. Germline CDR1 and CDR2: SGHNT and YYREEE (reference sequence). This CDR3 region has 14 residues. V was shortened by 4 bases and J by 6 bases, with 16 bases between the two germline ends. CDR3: CASSPVDSAHGYTF. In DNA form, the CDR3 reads TGTGCCAGCAGCCCCGTAGATTCAGCCCATGGCTACACCTTC.

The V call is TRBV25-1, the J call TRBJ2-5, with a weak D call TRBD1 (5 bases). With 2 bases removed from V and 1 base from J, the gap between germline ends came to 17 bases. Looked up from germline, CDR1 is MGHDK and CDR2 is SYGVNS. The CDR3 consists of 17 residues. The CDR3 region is CASSERGRASTQETQYF. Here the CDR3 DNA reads TGTGCCAGCAGTGAAAGGGGCAGGGCATCTACCCAAGAGACCCAGTACTTC.

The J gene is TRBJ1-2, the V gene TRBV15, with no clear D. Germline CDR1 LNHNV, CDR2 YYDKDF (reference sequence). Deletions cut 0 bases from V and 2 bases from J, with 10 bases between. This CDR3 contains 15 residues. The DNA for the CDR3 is TGTGCCACCAGCAGAGATGGGGAGACGAACTATGGCTACACCTTC. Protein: CATSRDGETNYGYTF.

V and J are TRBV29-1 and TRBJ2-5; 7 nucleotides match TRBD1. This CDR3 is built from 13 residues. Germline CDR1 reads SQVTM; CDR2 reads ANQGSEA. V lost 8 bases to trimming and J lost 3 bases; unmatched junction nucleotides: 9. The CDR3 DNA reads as TGCAGCACATGGACAGGAAGGAAAGAGACCCAGTACTTC. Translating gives CSTWTGRKETQYF.